This TCR beta chain was retrieved from a study of CD8 T cells in ankylosing spondylitis. Notes on the study in general: What appeared characteristic of ankylosing spondylitis blood was a TCR beta motif of fewer than ten highly homologous variants.

The germline V gene encodes CDR1 SGHAT and CDR2 FQNNGV. The CDR3 consists of 13 residues. V lost 2 bases and J lost 1, with 6 bases in between. From the 5' RACE reads, TCRdb called clonotypes with MiXCR, one entry per CDR3 protein. The sample holds roughly 130,000 distinct CDR3 sequences, roughly 15% seen once. This clonotype was recorded a few times. Its antigen is not identified. Sequencing was carried out using blood, either unsorted or a sorted T cell fraction (not recorded which). The rearrangement links TRBV11-2 to TRBJ2-7, with no clear D. This TCR was sampled from a female donor with ankylosing spondylitis or in good health (not recorded which). The CDR3 loop reads CASSLTESYEQYF. Here the CDR3 DNA reads TGTGCCAGCAGCTTAACTGAGTCCTACGAGCAGTACTTC.